This record concerns one T cell receptor beta chain sequence. Categorization into cohorts depended on clinical history that participants reported. This sample was taken from a study of blood T cell repertoires in COVID-19. Study-level background: Samples taken during acute and convalescent COVID-19 were collected in the United States, Italy and Spain. Sample material is recorded as cDNA or gDNA derived from T cells, B-cell-depleted T cells, or PBMCs.

In the authors' methods: From reference gene primer amplification, estimates of nucleated cell counts were derived. The repertoire was sequenced with immunoSEQ multiplex PCR; TCRdb's copy has only in-frame clones and lacks some. V, J and clone size reflect that table, while D and trimming were determined from the DNA. Here the sample spans 300,000 to 450,000 clones, 87% being singletons. CDR1 is SGHAT, CDR2 FQDESV, per germline (reference sequence). This CDR3 has 15 amino acids. J gave up 2 bases and V 5 bases, and 4 bases lay outside the gene matches. The chain joins TRBV11-1 to TRBJ2-2; the match to TRBD1 covers 8 bases. Source material: PBMCs or T cells enriched from blood (not recorded which). This receptor was identified in a man aged 40-49 years in a cohort exposed to, infected with or recovered from COVID-19 (not recorded which). DNA of the CDR3: TGTGCCAGCAGCAATACAGGGGGAAACACCGGGGAGCTGTTTTTT. Translating gives CASSNTGGNTGELFF.